This TCR beta chain was captured by sequencing in a study of siplizumab effects on memory and regulatory T cells. This table comes from immunoSEQ multiplex PCR, and its TCRdb copy is limited to in-frame clones, with some not included. In the table there are about 50,000 clones, about 93% of which are singletons. From germline, CDR1 is MRHNA and CDR2 SNTAGT. CDR3 length equals 14 residues. Trimming took 3 bases from V and 4 from J, leaving 10 bases between them. Sequencing was carried out using CD8+ T cells sorted from blood. This sequence originates from a human donor in good health. The chain uses TRBV6-4 and TRBJ1-5; D may be TRBD1 (5 bases). CDR3 sequence (DNA): TGTGCCAGCAGTGAAGGCAGGGCTAATCAGCCCCAGCATTTT. It codes for CASSEGRANQPQHF.